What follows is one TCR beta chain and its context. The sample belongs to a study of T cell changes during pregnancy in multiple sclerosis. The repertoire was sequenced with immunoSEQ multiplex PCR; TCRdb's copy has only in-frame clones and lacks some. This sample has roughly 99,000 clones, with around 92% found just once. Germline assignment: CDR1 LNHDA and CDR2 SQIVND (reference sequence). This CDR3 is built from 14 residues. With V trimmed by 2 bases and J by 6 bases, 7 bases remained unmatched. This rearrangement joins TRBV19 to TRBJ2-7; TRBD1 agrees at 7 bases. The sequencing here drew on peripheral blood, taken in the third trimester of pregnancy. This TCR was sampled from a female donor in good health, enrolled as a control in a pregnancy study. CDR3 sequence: CASSIQGVRGEQYF. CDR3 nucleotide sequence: TGTGCCAGTAGTATACAGGGGGTCCGAGGCGAGCAGTACTTC. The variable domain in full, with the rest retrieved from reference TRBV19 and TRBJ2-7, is DGGITQSPKYLFRKEGQNVTLSCEQNLNHDAMYWYRQDPGQGLRLIYYSQIVNDFQKGDIAEGYSVSREKKESFPLTVTSAQKNPTAFYLCASSIQGVRGEQYFGPGTRLTVT.